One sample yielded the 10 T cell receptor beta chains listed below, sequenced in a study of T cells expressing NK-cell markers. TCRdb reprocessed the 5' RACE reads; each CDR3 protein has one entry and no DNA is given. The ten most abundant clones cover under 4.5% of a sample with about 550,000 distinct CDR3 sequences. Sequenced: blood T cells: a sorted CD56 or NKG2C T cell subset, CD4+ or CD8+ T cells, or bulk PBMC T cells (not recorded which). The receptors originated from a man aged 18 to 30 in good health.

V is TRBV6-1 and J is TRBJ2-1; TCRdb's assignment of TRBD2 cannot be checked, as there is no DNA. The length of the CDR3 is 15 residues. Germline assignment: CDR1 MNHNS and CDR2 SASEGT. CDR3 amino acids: CASSPSWGGGDEQFF.

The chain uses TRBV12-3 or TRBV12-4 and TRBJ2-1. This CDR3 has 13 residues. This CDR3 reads CASSRGLASEQFF.

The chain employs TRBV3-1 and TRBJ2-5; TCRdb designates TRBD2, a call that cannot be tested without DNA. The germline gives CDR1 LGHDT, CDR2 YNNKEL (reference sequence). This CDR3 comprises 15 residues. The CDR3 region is CASSQGSWEEETQYF.

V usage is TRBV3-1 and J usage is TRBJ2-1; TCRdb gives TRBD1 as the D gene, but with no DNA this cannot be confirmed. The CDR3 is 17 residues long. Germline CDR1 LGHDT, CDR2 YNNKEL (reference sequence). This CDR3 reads CASSRGSPGRAHNEQFF.

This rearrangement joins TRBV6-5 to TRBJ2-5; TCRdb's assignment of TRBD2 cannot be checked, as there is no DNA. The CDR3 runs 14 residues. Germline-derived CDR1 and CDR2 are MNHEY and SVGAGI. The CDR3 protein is CASSYTSGFETQYF.

The CDR3 sequence: CASSESSQPQHF. The rearrangement links TRBV25-1 to TRBJ1-5. The CDR3 is 12 residues long. Per the germline V gene, CDR1 is MGHDK and CDR2 is SYGVNS.

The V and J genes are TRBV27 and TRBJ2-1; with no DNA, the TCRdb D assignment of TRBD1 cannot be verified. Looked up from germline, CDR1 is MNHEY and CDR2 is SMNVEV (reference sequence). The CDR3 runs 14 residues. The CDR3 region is CASGFLGTYHEEFF.

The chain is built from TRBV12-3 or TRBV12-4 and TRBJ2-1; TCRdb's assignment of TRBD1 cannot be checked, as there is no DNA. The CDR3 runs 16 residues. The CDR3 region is CASSPGSRLSYNEQFF.

The chain's CDR3 is CASSSPTPSNSDTQYF. The chain combines TRBV27 with TRBJ2-3; with no DNA, the TCRdb D assignment of TRBD2 cannot be verified. The CDR3 totals 16 residues. Per the germline V gene, CDR1 is MNHEY and CDR2 is SMNVEV (reference sequence).

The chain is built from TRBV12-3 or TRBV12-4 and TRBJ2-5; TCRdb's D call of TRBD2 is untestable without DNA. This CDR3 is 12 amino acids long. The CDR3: CASSGPGETQYF.